This T cell receptor beta chain was identified in a study of radiotherapy plus CTLA-4 blockade in lung cancer. About the study: Of the patients, under 20% showed objective responses and about 30% attained disease control.

Study observations and caveats: Early blood T cell clone changes and increased post-radiation serum interferon-beta were reportedly the strongest response predictors. There was expansion of tumor-derived TCR clones in blood after radiotherapy plus ipilimumab.

The study treated chemo-refractory metastatic non-small-cell lung cancer patients with focal radiation plus ipilimumab CTLA-4 blockade. Measured with immunoSEQ multiplex PCR; TCRdb has only the in-frame clones, and not every one. This table holds some 98,000 clones, 82% found once. As for this clone: Its specificity is unknown.

V shed 5 bases and J 2 bases; nucleotides not matched to a gene: 4. The CDR3 is made up of 15 amino acids. Per the germline V gene, CDR1 is SGHTA and CDR2 is FQGNSA. The chain has TRBV7-2 and TRBJ2-5; 11 nucleotides agree with TRBD2. The receptor was isolated from a human donor with non-small cell lung cancer who had a partial response to radiotherapy plus ipilimumab. The starting material was peripheral blood, obtained from a patient treated with radiotherapy plus ipilimumab. CDR3 residues: CASSTWTSGQETQYF. CDR3 coding DNA: TGTGCCAGCAGCACTTGGACTAGCGGGCAAGAGACCCAGTACTTC.